A single sample gave rise to the 5 T cell receptor beta chains below, sequenced in a study of T cells and Merkel cell carcinoma outcomes. Profiled with immunoSEQ multiplex PCR; TCRdb holds only in-frame clones, not every one. The sample lists 10,000 to 15,000 clones, just under 97% occurring once. Sequencing was carried out using tumor tissue from Merkel cell carcinoma. The receptors originated from a human donor with Merkel cell carcinoma.

The J gene is TRBJ2-3, the V gene TRBV20-1, with D maybe TRBD2 (5 bases). V lost 6 bases and J lost 9, with 13 bases in between. Germline V gene lookup returns CDR1 DFQATT and CDR2 SNEGSKA (reference sequence). The CDR3 spans 11 residues. This chain's CDR3 is CSAASGGTQYF. In nucleotides, the CDR3 is TGCAGTGCGGCCAGCGGCGGAACGCAGTATTTT.

This clone was counted a single time. This chain links TRBV5-1 with TRBJ2-7, with 8 bases identical to TRBD1. The CDR3 extends over 17 amino acids. Germline CDR1 reads SGHRS; CDR2 reads YFSETQ. Trimming cost V 0 bases and J 0 bases; bases outside gene matches: 8. CDR3 amino acids: CASSLGVLDRDSYEQYF. DNA of the CDR3: TGCGCCAGCAGCTTGGGAGTATTGGACAGGGACTCCTACGAGCAGTACTTC.

The rearrangement links TRBV4-1 to TRBJ1-1; D is unresolved. V dropped 0 bases and J dropped 1 base, with 15 bases sitting between them. This CDR3 is 17 amino acids long. The V gene's germline CDR1 is MGHRA and CDR2 YSYEKL. In DNA, the CDR3 is TGCGCCAGCAGCCAAGATGCCCCCTCCAGAGGGAACACTGAAGCTTTCTTT. Translated: CASSQDAPSRGNTEAFF.

DNA for the CDR3: TGCGCCAGCAGCTATCGGGAGATACAGTTCTTC. Translated, it gives CASSYREIQFF. The chain carries TRBV5-1 and TRBJ2-1; D might be TRBD2 (6 bases). This CDR3 comprises 11 residues. Germline CDR1 is SGHRS and CDR2 is YFSETQ. The V end lost 3 bases, the J end lost 13 bases, and 11 bases lay between the germline ends.

The chain recombines TRBV11-2 with TRBJ2-5, with a weak D call TRBD1 (5 bases). V lost 5 bases and J 4 bases, leaving 8 bases between the germline ends. Looked up from germline, CDR1 is SGHAT and CDR2 is FQNNGV. The length of the CDR3 is 12 residues. The CDR3 DNA is TGTGCCAGCAGCCAGGGAAGAGAGACCCAGTACTTC. As protein: CASSQGRETQYF.